Sequencing of this T cell receptor beta chain was carried out in a study of CD8 T cells in ankylosing spondylitis. Study findings and constraints: Matched synovial fluid from ankylosing spondylitis patients was reported to be enriched for disease-linked clones. Earlier literature documents some of the motif variants in reactive arthritis synovial fluid and blood. Ankylosing spondylitis blood appeared to be characterized by a TCR beta motif of eight or nine highly homologous variants.

This clonotype came up many times. Antigen specificity is unknown. Germline V gives CDR1 MDHEN, CDR2 SYDVKM. This CDR3 region has 12 residues. V shed 5 bases and J shed 6 bases, with 9 bases lying between them. TCRdb redid the calling of the 5' RACE reads with MiXCR, one entry per CDR3 protein. The sample holds fewer than 200,000 distinct CDR3 sequences, 18% seen once. The TCR comes from a male donor under 35 with ankylosing spondylitis or in good health (not recorded which). The chain is built from TRBV28 and TRBJ2-3; no clear D. The sequenced material came from blood, either unsorted or a sorted T cell fraction (not recorded which). For the CDR3, the DNA is TGTGCCAGCAGTCCCCGCAGGGATACGCAGTATTTT. Translation gives CASSPRRDTQYF. Full variable domain (rest looked up from reference TRBV28 and TRBJ2-3): DVKVTQSSRYLVKRTGEKVFLECVQDMDHENMFWYRQDPGLGLRLIYFSYDVKMKEKGDIPEGYSVSREKKERFSLILESASTNQTSMYLCASSPRRDTQYFGPGTRLTVL.